A single sample is the source of the 2 T cell receptor beta chains below, sequenced in a study of siplizumab effects on memory and regulatory T cells. The table came from immunoSEQ multiplex PCR; TCRdb's copy has only in-frame clones and leaves some out. The sample shows 100,000 or so clones, 80% to 95% of them seen only once. Source material: non-Treg CD4+ T cells sorted from blood. These receptors originate from a human donor in good health.

The J gene is TRBJ2-7, the V gene TRBV30, with D tentatively TRBD1 or TRBD2 (6 bases each). The CDR3 covers 16 residues. Between the trimmed V and J ends, which lost 1 base and 1 base, there was a span of 17 bases. Per the germline V gene, CDR1 is GTSNPN and CDR2 is SVGIG (reference sequence). The chain's CDR3 is CAWSAYKGGRSYEQYF. CDR3 nucleotide sequence: TGTGCCTGGAGTGCCTACAAGGGGGGAAGATCCTACGAGCAGTACTTC.

A word on this clone: Mismatch with germline at one junction end may stem from a read error. This CDR3 is CAWSGRNGQFF. CDR3 coding DNA: TGTGCCTGGAGTGGGAGAAATGGGCAGTTCTTC. The chain carries TRBV30 and TRBJ2-1, with D unresolved. Germline V gene data show CDR1 as GTSNPN and CDR2 as SVGIG (reference sequence). This CDR3 has 11 amino acids.